This T cell receptor (beta chain) was sequenced during a study of CD8 T cells in ankylosing spondylitis. The CDR3 extends over 16 amino acids. Trimming pared 4 bases from V and 0 bases from J, leaving 16 bases between. In germline, CDR1 is MGHRA, CDR2 YSYEKL. Quantitative 5'-RACE was performed with molecular barcodes, and it yielded the TCR beta libraries. TCRdb reprocessed the 5' RACE reads via MiXCR and lists one record per CDR3 protein. The sample has some 240,000 distinct CDR3 sequences, 18% seen once; the top ten hold about a third. Study-wide points: One TCR beta motif, made up of eight or nine highly homologous variants, appeared characteristic of ankylosing spondylitis blood. As reported, disease-linked clones showed significant enrichment in matched ankylosing spondylitis synovial fluid. In the blood and synovial fluid of reactive arthritis, some motif variants had been previously reported.

A remark on this clonotype: Its antigen is not identified.

The V and J genes are TRBV4-1 and TRBJ2-7, with D perhaps matching TRBD1 (6 bases). The source material was blood, either unsorted or a sorted T cell fraction (not recorded which). The receptor comes from a male donor with ankylosing spondylitis or in good health (not recorded which). The CDR3, as DNA: TGCGCCAGCAGCCCCAGGACAGCTGAAGCCTCCTACGAGCAGTACTTC. Protein sequence: CASSPRTAEASYEQYF.